The following is a T cell receptor beta chain sequence with its context. Its antigen is not identified. CDR3 length: 16 residues. V was clipped by 2 bases and J by 7 bases; unmatched bases: 8. Per the germline V gene, CDR1 is MNHNY and CDR2 is SVGAGI (reference sequence). The sample belongs to a study of shared clonotypes between healthy human individuals. Points from the study as a whole: In general, naive subsets displayed greater estimated richness than memory subsets did. Shared clonotypes: approximately 5.3% naive CD4, approximately 3.4% naive CD8, less than 2.5% memory CD4, 0.4% memory CD8.

Naive CD8 cells, CD45RO-negative and positively selected for CCR7, excluded terminally differentiated effector memory CD45RA+ cells. Investigators spread the genomic DNA of each subset evenly over several immunoSEQ plates. Data came from immunoSEQ multiplex PCR; TCRdb stores just in-frame clones and leaves some out. The table shows about 2.1 million clones, with around 93% occurring only once. V gene TRBV6-6 combines with J gene TRBJ1-2; 12 nucleotides match TRBD1. The receptor's source is a man younger than 35 in good health. Some clones in this sample may be carry-over from other donors' samples. The sequenced sample was naive CD8+ T cells from PBMCs. This CDR3 is CASSYAAGQGASGYTF. The CDR3 bases are TGTGCCAGCAGTTACGCTGCGGGACAGGGGGCTTCTGGCTACACCTTC.